This T cell receptor (beta chain) comes out of a study of blood T cell repertoires in COVID-19. For the study at large: From T cells, B-cell-depleted T cells, or PBMCs came the material, which was cDNA or gDNA.

The method was immunoSEQ multiplex PCR; TCRdb's version includes in-frame clones alone and lacks a portion of them. The table lists some 250,000 clones, roughly 85% of them singletons. The study counted Cohort 3 donors as recovered given two negative PCRs, clearance, or symptom resolution. Germline values: CDR1 GTSNPN, CDR2 SVGIG (reference sequence). V gave up 0 bases and J gave up 3 bases; unmatched junction bases: 12. This CDR3 spans 18 amino acids. The chain has TRBV30 and TRBJ2-1, with 9 nucleotides matching TRBD2. This TCR derives from a woman between 50 and 59 years old who had recovered from COVID-19. Sequencing was done on a sample of PBMCs or T cells enriched from blood (not recorded which). CDR3 residues: CAWSVPWREGPRYNEQFF. The CDR3 DNA sequence: TGTGCCTGGAGTGTACCATGGCGGGAGGGCCCTCGCTACAATGAGCAGTTCTTC.